Below, 21 T cell receptor beta chains from the same sample are listed, as sequenced in a study of T cell changes during pregnancy in multiple sclerosis. Repertoires were generated with immunoSEQ multiplex PCR, while TCRdb's copy carries only in-frame clones and drops some. The data hold tens of thousands of clones, with 90% observed a single time. Here the sequenced sample was peripheral blood, taken in the first trimester of pregnancy. The source of these receptors is a female donor in good health, enrolled as a control in a pregnancy study.

CDR3 residues: CASSPDRDGGYTF. DNA for the CDR3: TGTGCCAGCAGCCCCGACAGGGATGGTGGCTACACCTTC. This rearrangement joins TRBV5-6 to TRBJ1-2; 7 bases are shared with TRBD1. The CDR3 contains 13 residues. Germline V gene lookup returns CDR1 SGHDT and CDR2 YYEEEE. With V trimmed by 4 bases and J by 7 bases, 7 bases remained unmatched.

The count of this clone is one. The rearrangement links TRBV9 to TRBJ2-2, with D possibly matching TRBD2 (7 bases). Germline CDR1 reads SGDLS; CDR2 reads YYNGEE. The germline V and J ends were trimmed by 4 bases and 3 bases, with 13 bases remaining between them. The length of the CDR3 is 15 residues. The CDR3 DNA reads TGTGCCAGCAGCCAAGGGGGGGGGTACACCGGGGAGCTGTTTTTT. Its protein product is CASSQGGGYTGELFF.

The rearrangement uses TRBV29-1 and TRBJ2-7; D uncertain. The CDR3 contains 13 residues. The V end lost 4 bases, the J end lost 3 bases, and 13 bases lay between the germline ends. CDR1 SQVTM and CDR2 ANQGSEA come from the germline V gene. The CDR3 sequence: CSVGQRRYYEQYF. Written as DNA, the CDR3 is TGCAGCGTTGGGCAGAGGCGGTACTACGAGCAGTACTTC.

This rearrangement joins TRBV5-6 to TRBJ1-1; D remains unclear. Trimming cost V 0 bases and J 4 bases, with 7 bases left between them. There are 13 residues in the CDR3. The germline V gene encodes CDR1 SGHDT and CDR2 YYEEEE. The CDR3 loop is CASSLAGLTEAFF. CDR3 coding DNA: TGTGCCAGCAGCTTGGCCGGACTCACTGAAGCTTTCTTT.

The CDR3 coding sequence is TGTGCCAGCAGCCTCATGAGGGAGGGGAGGTACGAGCAGTACTTC. Amino acids: CASSLMREGRYEQYF. This sequence joins TRBV14 and TRBJ2-7; 7 positions match TRBD2. J gave up 4 bases and V 4 bases, and 10 bases lay outside the gene matches. The CDR3 length is 15 residues. Looked up from germline, CDR1 is SGHDN and CDR2 is FVKESK. Complete variable domain (other parts from reference TRBV14 and TRBJ2-7): EAGVTQFPSHSVIEKGQTVTLRCDPISGHDNLYWYRRVMGKEIKFLLHFVKESKQDESGMPNNRFLAERTGGTYSTLKVQPAELEDSGVYFCASSLMREGRYEQYFGPGTRLTVT.

The V call is TRBV25-1, the J call TRBJ1-1; D is unclear. The V gene's germline CDR1 is MGHDK and CDR2 SYGVNS. The CDR3 is 14 amino acids. V was clipped by 4 bases and J by 1 base, with 10 bases between them. The CDR3 DNA follows: TGTGCCAGCAGTGGGTGGGCCGAGAACACTGAAGCTTTCTTT. Its protein product is CASSGWAENTEAFF.

The CDR3, as DNA: TGTGCCAGCAGCTCCCCCCTAGCGGGAGGGACCCAGGGCGCCTACGAGCAGTACTTC. Translation gives CASSSPLAGGTQGAYEQYF. The chain carries TRBV5-6 and TRBJ2-7, with TRBD2 identical over 12 bases. In germline, CDR1 is SGHDT, CDR2 YYEEEE. The ends lost 3 bases at V and 2 bases at J; junction bases unmatched: 15. This CDR3 is 19 amino acids long.

The V gene is TRBV9, the J gene TRBJ1-1, with 7 positions matching TRBD1. J lost 1 base, V lost 4 bases, and 13 bases had no gene match. There are 17 residues in the CDR3. The germline gives CDR1 SGDLS, CDR2 YYNGEE. CDR3 in amino acids: CASSSAPGTEGNTEAFF. The CDR3 nucleotides read TGTGCCAGCAGCTCCGCCCCCGGGACAGAAGGGAACACTGAAGCTTTCTTT.

The chain employs TRBV5-1 and TRBJ1-1; TRBD1 aligns across 8 bases. Germline V gene lookup returns CDR1 SGHRS and CDR2 YFSETQ. V shed 0 bases and J 6 bases; nucleotides not matched to a gene: 7. The CDR3 spans 15 residues. The CDR3 sequence: CASSLAGGTLAEAFF. CDR3 DNA sequence: TGCGCCAGCAGCTTGGCAGGGGGCACCCTCGCTGAAGCTTTCTTT.

The genes are TRBV7-2 and TRBJ2-1; TRBD2 matches at 9 bases. CDR1 is SGHTA and CDR2 is FQGNSA in the germline V gene. The CDR3 totals 18 residues. The V segment lost 2 bases and the J segment 0 bases; nucleotides outside the gene matches: 8. CDR3 region: CASSLREVAGASYNEQFF. CDR3 in DNA: TGTGCCAGCAGCTTAAGGGAGGTAGCGGGAGCCTCCTACAATGAGCAGTTCTTC.

The chain uses TRBV5-1 and TRBJ2-7; 8 bases are shared with TRBD1. V gave up 4 bases and J gave up 2 bases; unmatched junction bases: 2. The CDR3 sequence is 13 residues long. Germline values: CDR1 SGHRS, CDR2 YFSETQ. The CDR3 loop is CASSPTGAYEQYF. In nucleotides, the CDR3 is TGCGCCAGCAGCCCGACAGGGGCCTACGAGCAGTACTTC.

The chain is built from TRBV7-2 and TRBJ1-2, with a tentative D call TRBD1 (6 bases). This CDR3 region has 15 residues. Germline V gene sequence: CDR1 SGHTA, CDR2 FQGNSA. The V gene lost 7 bases and the J gene lost 1 base, with 16 bases spanning the gap. DNA for the CDR3: TGTGCCAGCAACCTCGGGGGGCCCTTTAACTATGGCTACACCTTC. It yields the protein CASNLGGPFNYGYTF.

The chain combines TRBV10-1 with TRBJ1-5; D not certain. The V gene lost 6 bases and the J gene lost 11 bases, with 20 bases spanning the gap. The germline V gene has CDR1 WNHNN and CDR2 SYGVQD (reference sequence). The CDR3 contains 14 residues. This CDR3 is CASRLDSIAQTQHF. In DNA form, the CDR3 reads TGCGCCAGCAGATTGGACTCAATTGCGCAGACCCAGCATTTT.

This chain connects TRBV4-2 to TRBJ2-7, with a possible D match to TRBD2 (6 bases). The CDR3 is made up of 16 amino acids. The V and J ends lost 0 bases and 1 base respectively, with 13 bases between them. Germline CDR1 and CDR2: LGHNA and YNFKEQ. Written as DNA, the CDR3 is TGTGCCAGCAGCCAAGAAACCGGGAGCGCATCCTACGAGCAGTACTTC. This encodes CASSQETGSASYEQYF.

V and J are TRBV10-3 and TRBJ1-4; D call uncertain. Germline values: CDR1 ENHRY, CDR2 SYGVKD. Between the trimmed V and J ends, which lost 2 bases and 7 bases, there was a span of 8 bases. This CDR3 spans 13 amino acids. CDR3 bases: TGTGCCATCAGTGAGCAGGCCTCTGAAAAACTGTTTTTT. Residues: CAISEQASEKLFF.

The CDR3 loop is CASSARGHQETQYF. CDR3 bases: TGTGCCAGCAGTGCCAGGGGACACCAAGAGACCCAGTACTTC. The chain carries TRBV25-1 and TRBJ2-5; the D gene is possibly TRBD1 (6 bases). With 4 bases removed from V and 0 bases from J, the gap between germline ends came to 9 bases. Germline V lookup: CDR1 MGHDK, CDR2 SYGVNS. The CDR3 runs 14 residues.

The CDR3, as DNA: TGTGCCTGGAGTGCCCACCTGGGGGGGGGACCGGGGGAGCTGTTTTTT. Its translation is CAWSAHLGGGPGELFF. The V gene is TRBV30, the J gene TRBJ2-2; 7 bases are shared with TRBD2. Germline V gene sequence: CDR1 GTSNPN, CDR2 SVGIG (reference sequence). The CDR3 is 16 amino acids. With 1 base clipped from V and 8 bases from J, the junction kept 13 bases outside the gene matches.

This chain joins TRBV9 and TRBJ2-1; TRBD2 agrees at 8 bases. Germline V gene lookup returns CDR1 SGDLS and CDR2 YYNGEE. The CDR3 runs 15 residues. V gave up 0 bases and J gave up 7 bases; unmatched junction bases: 6. CDR3 loop: CASSVAAGGSNEQFF. For the CDR3, the DNA is TGTGCCAGCAGCGTAGCGGCGGGAGGCTCGAATGAGCAGTTCTTC.

V gene TRBV11-3 combines with J gene TRBJ2-1; TRBD2 matches at 13 bases. The V gene's germline CDR1 is SGHNT and CDR2 YENEEA. V trimming: 3 bases; J trimming: 6 bases; junction bases outside the gene matches: 5. This CDR3 comprises 16 residues. Here the CDR3 DNA reads TGTGCCAGCAGCTTCGCCGGGACTAGCGGGGTCAATGAGCAGTTCTTC. Its protein is CASSFAGTSGVNEQFF.

This sequence joins TRBV29-1 and TRBJ1-2, with 7 bases lining up with TRBD1. Per germline, CDR1 SQVTM and CDR2 ANQGSEA. The J segment lost 4 bases and the V segment lost 7 bases, leaving 15 bases of the junction unmatched. The CDR3 spans 15 residues. The CDR3 here is CSEVGPGQLFYGYTF. The CDR3 nucleotides are TGCAGCGAGGTGGGACCGGGACAGCTGTTCTATGGCTACACCTTC.

The CDR3 sequence: CASSSTWTEPNYGYTF. CDR3 sequence (DNA): TGTGCCAGCAGTTCTACTTGGACAGAACCTAACTATGGCTACACCTTC. This rearrangement joins TRBV27 to TRBJ1-2; TRBD1 might be the D (6 bases). CDR1 is MNHEY, CDR2 SMNVEV, per germline (reference sequence). V was shortened by 4 bases and J by 0 bases, with 15 bases between the two germline ends. This CDR3 has 16 residues.